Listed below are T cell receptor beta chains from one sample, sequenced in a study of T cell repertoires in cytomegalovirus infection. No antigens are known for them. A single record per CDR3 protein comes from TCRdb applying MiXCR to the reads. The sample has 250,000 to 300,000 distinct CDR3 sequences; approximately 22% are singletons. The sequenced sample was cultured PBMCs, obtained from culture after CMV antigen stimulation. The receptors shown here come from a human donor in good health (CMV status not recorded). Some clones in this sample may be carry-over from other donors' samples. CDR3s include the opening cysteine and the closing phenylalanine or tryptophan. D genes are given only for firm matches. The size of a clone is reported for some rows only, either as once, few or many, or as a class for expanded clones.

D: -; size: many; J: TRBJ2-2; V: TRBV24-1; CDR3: CATSTGTRNTGELFF; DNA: TGTGCCACCAGCACTGGGACAAGGAACACCGGGGAGCTGTTTTTT
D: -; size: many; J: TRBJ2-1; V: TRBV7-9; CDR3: CASSSGRREDNEQFF; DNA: TGTGCCAGCAGCTCGGGACGGAGGGAAGACAATGAGCAGTTCTTC
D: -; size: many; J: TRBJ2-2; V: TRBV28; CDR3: CASSALGGATGELFF; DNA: TGTGCCAGCAGTGCACTAGGGGGGGCGACCGGGGAGCTGTTTTTT
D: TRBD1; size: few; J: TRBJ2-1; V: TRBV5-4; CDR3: CASSPGQGKGNEQFF; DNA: TGTGCCAGCAGCCCCGGACAGGGGAAGGGGAATGAGCAGTTCTTC
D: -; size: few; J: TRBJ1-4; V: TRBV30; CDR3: CAFDVDEKLFF; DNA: TGTGCCTTCGACGTTGATGAAAAACTGTTTTTT
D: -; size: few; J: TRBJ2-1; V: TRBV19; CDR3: CASSSGNSYNEQFF; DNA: TGTGCCAGTAGTAGCGGGAACTCCTACAATGAGCAGTTCTTC
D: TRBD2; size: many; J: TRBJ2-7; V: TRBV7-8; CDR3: CASSLAGLKGEQYF; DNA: TGTGCCAGCAGCTTAGCGGGACTAAAGGGGGAGCAGTACTTC
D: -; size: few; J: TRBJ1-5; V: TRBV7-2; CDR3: CASSLVSFSQPQHF; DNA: TGTGCCAGCAGCTTAGTGAGTTTTAGTCAGCCCCAGCATTTT
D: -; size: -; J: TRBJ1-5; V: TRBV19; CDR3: CASSIGGFGSNQPQHF; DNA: TGTGCCAGTAGTATAGGAGGATTCGGGAGCAATCAGCCCCAGCATTTT
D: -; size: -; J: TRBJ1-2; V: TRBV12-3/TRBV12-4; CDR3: CASSFGQFHGYTF; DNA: TGTGCCAGCAGTTTTGGCCAGTTTCATGGCTACACCTTC
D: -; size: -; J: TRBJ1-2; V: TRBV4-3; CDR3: CASSQDRVPYGYTF; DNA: TGCGCCAGCAGCCAAGACCGGGTCCCCTATGGCTACACCTTC
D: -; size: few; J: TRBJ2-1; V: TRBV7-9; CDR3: CASSLAPSPEQFF; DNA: TGTGCCAGCAGCTTAGCCCCCTCGCCGGAGCAGTTCTTC
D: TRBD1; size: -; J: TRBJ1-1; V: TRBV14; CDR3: CASSHGGTVNTEAFF; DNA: TGTGCCAGCAGCCACGGAGGGACAGTGAACACTGAAGCTTTCTTT
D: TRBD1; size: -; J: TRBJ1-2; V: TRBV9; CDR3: CASNPTGRYGYTF; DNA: TGTGCCAGCAACCCGACAGGGCGTTATGGCTACACCTTC
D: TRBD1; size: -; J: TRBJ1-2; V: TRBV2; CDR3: CASSPGTAYTF; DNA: TGTGCCAGCAGTCCCGGGACAGCCTACACCTTC
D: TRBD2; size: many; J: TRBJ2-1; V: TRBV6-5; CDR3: CASSYGLVGGEQFF; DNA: TGTGCCAGCAGTTACGGACTAGTTGGAGGTGAGCAGTTCTTC